This T cell receptor (beta chain) was identified during a study of vaccination and CD4 T cells after COVID-19. The Oncomine TCR Beta short-read assay was what sequenced the DNA obtained from cultured CD4+ T cells. In TCRdb, the PCR reads were re-called with MiXCR into one record per CDR3 protein. The table has 10,000 to 15,000 distinct CDR3 sequences, around 74% seen once. As regards this clonotype: Its antigen remains unidentified.

The CDR3 length is 13 residues. Germline V lookup: CDR1 KGHSH, CDR2 LQKENI. Trimming stripped 3 bases from V and 5 bases from J, with 10 bases between. The treatment denotes: roughly 11-day PBMC culture with coronavirus spike peptide pools or control peptides (ViraFEST assay). Material: CD4+ T cells from blood, cultured in vitro. The TCR was taken from a human donor who had recovered from COVID-19. The rearrangement joins TRBV18 to TRBJ2-5; D not resolved. CDR3 coding DNA: TGTGCCAGCTCACCGGTATTAGGGGAGACCCAGTACTTC. Protein: CASSPVLGETQYF.